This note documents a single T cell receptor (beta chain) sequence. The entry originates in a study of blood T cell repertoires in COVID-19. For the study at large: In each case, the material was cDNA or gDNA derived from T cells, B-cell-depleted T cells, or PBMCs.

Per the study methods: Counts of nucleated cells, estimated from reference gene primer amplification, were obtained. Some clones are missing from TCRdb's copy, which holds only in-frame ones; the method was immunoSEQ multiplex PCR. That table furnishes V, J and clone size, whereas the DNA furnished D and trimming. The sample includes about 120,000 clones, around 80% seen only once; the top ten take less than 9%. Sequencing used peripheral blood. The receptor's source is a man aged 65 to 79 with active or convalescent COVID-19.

CDR3 DNA: TGTGCCAGCAGCAAAGCAGGATCTCCTAGCGTATATAGCAATCAGCCCCAGCATTTT. Translated: CASSKAGSPSVYSNQPQHF. This chain uses TRBV21-1 with TRBJ1-5. TRBV21-1 is shown as a pseudogene. This CDR3 comprises 19 residues.